The T cell receptor (beta chain) described here comes from a study of blood T cell repertoires in COVID-19. Across the whole study: Material from acute and convalescent COVID-19 was sourced from the United States, Italy and Spain. T cells, B-cell-depleted T cells, or PBMCs provided the cDNA or gDNA that served as material.

The assay was immunoSEQ multiplex PCR, and TCRdb's table has in-frame clones only and misses some. The data show 100,000 to 150,000 clones, around nine tenths seen once. Sequenced: peripheral blood. This sequence originates from a man aged 45-60 years with active or convalescent COVID-19.

The CDR3 loop reads CASRRGRALEQYF. The CDR3 region has the DNA TGTGCCAGCAGACGCGGGAGGGCCCTCGAGCAGTACTTC. The chain recombines TRBV28 with TRBJ2-7; 9 bases agree with TRBD2. The CDR3 is 13 residues long. Germline CDR1 is MDHEN and CDR2 is SYDVKM. V gave up 6 bases and J gave up 6 bases; unmatched junction bases: 6. Full variable domain (missing parts from reference TRBV28 and TRBJ2-7): DVKVTQSSRYLVKRTGEKVFLECVQDMDHENMFWYRQDPGLGLRLIYFSYDVKMKEKGDIPEGYSVSREKKERFSLILESASTNQTSMYLCASRRGRALEQYFGPGTRLTVT.